One and the same sample provided the 12 T cell receptor beta chains below, sequenced in a study of T-cell memory formation after mild COVID-19. In TCRdb, the 5' RACE reads were re-called with MiXCR into one record per CDR3 protein. This repertoire shows approximately 290,000 distinct CDR3 sequences, around 19% found once; its top ten account for 20% to 25%. Source material: PBMCs or a T cell subset sorted from them (not recorded which). The receptors here all came from a man aged 18 to 29 who had mild COVID-19 (a few samples of this study predate the infection). Cell type and time point are not known.

This clonotype occurred a few times. The chain links TRBV30 to TRBJ2-5; unclear D gene. Germline CDR1 GTSNPN, CDR2 SVGIG (reference sequence). Trimming stripped 4 bases from V and 5 bases from J, with 8 bases between. This CDR3 contains 11 residues. The CDR3, as DNA: TGTGCCTGGACGATCGGGGAGACCCAGTACTTC. Protein sequence: CAWTIGETQYF.

This clonotype was seen only a few times. The rearrangement uses TRBV7-2 and TRBJ2-1; D perhaps matches TRBD1 (6 bases). V gave up 2 bases and J gave up 7 bases, with 15 bases separating them. Germline V gene lookup returns CDR1 SGHTA and CDR2 FQGNSA. This CDR3 contains 15 residues. The CDR3 DNA follows: TGTGCCAGCAGCTTAATCAGGGGTTGGAGTAATGAGCAGTTCTTC. Amino acids: CASSLIRGWSNEQFF.

This rearrangement joins TRBV30 to TRBJ2-3; D unresolved. Trimming stripped 0 bases from V and 9 bases from J, with 7 bases between. Germline assignment: CDR1 GTSNPN and CDR2 SVGIG (reference sequence). This CDR3 region has 11 residues. The CDR3 spells CAWSVRLTQYF. DNA for the CDR3: TGTGCCTGGAGTGTACGCCTGACGCAGTATTTT.

This clonotype was observed many times. The chain uses TRBV7-2 and TRBJ2-5; TRBD2 is a possible D gene (5 bases). Trimming stripped 10 bases from V and 4 bases from J, with 19 bases between. The CDR3 is made up of 14 amino acids. Germline-derived CDR1 and CDR2 are SGHTA and FQGNSA. The chain's CDR3 is CATCPRRAGETQYF. CDR3 in DNA: TGTGCCACCTGCCCCCGGCGGGCGGGAGAGACCCAGTACTTC.

This clonotype was seen more than once but under ten times. The chain combines TRBV7-2 with TRBJ1-1; D is uncertain. Germline CDR1 SGHTA, CDR2 FQGNSA. V was pared by 5 bases and J by 5 bases, with 21 bases between. The CDR3 is made up of 16 amino acids. The CDR3 region is CASSPRVLGRGTEAFF. CDR3 in DNA: TGTGCCAGCAGCCCTAGGGTACTCGGGCGAGGGACTGAAGCTTTCTTT.

The chain links TRBV7-9 to TRBJ2-3, with D unclear. The germline gives CDR1 SEHNR, CDR2 FQNEAQ (reference sequence). The CDR3 is made up of 13 amino acids. V gave up 4 bases and J gave up 4 bases, with 9 bases separating them. The CDR3 spells CASSSLPADTQYF. As DNA, the CDR3 is TGTGCCAGCAGCTCGTTACCGGCAGATACGCAGTATTTT.

This clonotype was seen more than once but under ten times. The genes are TRBV7-2 and TRBJ2-2; tentative D call: TRBD1 (6 bases). The CDR3 consists of 14 residues. V gave up 8 bases and J gave up 7 bases, with 17 bases separating them. The germline CDR1 and CDR2 sequences are SGHTA and FQGNSA. CDR3 DNA: TGTGCCAGCGGGGGCAGTCGGGTGGTCGGGGAGCTGTTTTTT. This encodes CASGGSRVVGELFF.

This clonotype was recorded at least ten times. This chain connects TRBV28 to TRBJ2-7; TRBD1 matches at 9 bases. CDR3 size: 15 residues. With 4 bases clipped from V and 4 bases from J, the junction kept 8 bases outside the gene matches. Germline CDR1 MDHEN, CDR2 SYDVKM. For the CDR3, the DNA is TGTGCCAGCAGTTCAGGACAGGGGCCCCTATACGAGCAGTACGTC. It encodes CASSSGQGPLYEQYV.

The chain is built from TRBV27 and TRBJ2-1, with D perhaps TRBD1 or TRBD2 (5 bases each). CDR3 length equals 15 residues. Germline V lookup: CDR1 MNHEY, CDR2 SMNVEV (reference sequence). The V gene lost 3 bases and the J gene lost 5 bases, with 14 bases spanning the gap. CDR3 sequence reads: CASSFSAVGHNEQFF. The CDR3 DNA reads as TGTGCCAGCAGTTTTTCGGCAGTGGGACACAATGAGCAGTTCTTC.

The chain has TRBV4-1 and TRBJ2-7; the D is unclear. V lost 1 base to trimming and J lost 0 bases, with 13 bases between them. This CDR3 region has 16 residues. Germline loops: CDR1 MGHRA, CDR2 YSYEKL. In DNA, the CDR3 is TGCGCCAGCAGCCAAGTCCTCGGGCGGAGCTCCTACGAGCAGTACTTC. Residues: CASSQVLGRSSYEQYF.

The rearrangement links TRBV18 to TRBJ2-3; 12 bases map to TRBD2. Unmatched junction bases numbered 8, after V lost 6 bases and J lost 7 bases. The CDR3 consists of 15 residues. The germline CDR1 and CDR2 sequences are KGHSH and LQKENI. The CDR3 DNA is TGTGCCAGCTCTCTCACTAGCGGGGGGCGCCATACGCAGTATTTT. Translating gives CASSLTSGGRHTQYF.

This clonotype has only a few counts. The chain recombines TRBV7-2 with TRBJ2-1; D possibly corresponds to TRBD2 (5 bases). The CDR3 loop spans 15 amino acids. Between the trimmed V and J ends, which lost 5 bases and 1 base, there was a span of 12 bases. Looked up from germline, CDR1 is SGHTA and CDR2 is FQGNSA. The DNA for the CDR3 is TGTGCCAGCAGCCTCCTTGGACTTTCCTACAATGAGCAGTTCTTC. Protein: CASSLLGLSYNEQFF. The whole variable domain, remainder taken from reference TRBV7-2 and TRBJ2-1, is GAGVSQSPSNKVTEKGKDVELRCDPISGHTALYWYRQSLGQGLEFLIYFQGNSAPDKSGLPSDRFSAERTGGSVSTLTIQRTQQEDSAVYLCASSLLGLSYNEQFFGPGTRLTVL.